This TCR beta chain was sequenced during a study of OX40 agonist ivuxolimab in advanced cancers. On this clone: Antigen: not known.

Data came from immunoSEQ multiplex PCR; TCRdb stores just in-frame clones and leaves some out. The top ten hold around 5% of the sample, which has around 64,000 clones, approximately 78% seen once. Germline V CDR1 and CDR2: SGHVS, FNYEAQ. This CDR3 is built from 15 residues. Trimming left V 5 bases short and J 2 bases short, with 13 bases between. Study-level findings and limits: Normalized expansion of T-cell clones was also low for some nonresponders. Among T cells, CD8+ cells averaged more expanded clones than CD4+ cells.

This specimen was CD4+ or CD8+ T cells sorted from blood, taken in a trial of the OX40 agonist ivuxolimab. The chain uses TRBV7-6 and TRBJ1-3; D is ambiguous. The clonotype was recovered from an adult with an advanced solid tumor such as melanoma, head and neck, liver or kidney cancer. CDR3 bases: TGTGCCAGCAGCGCCCAAGGGCCGCCTGGAAACACCATATATTTT. Translated, it gives CASSAQGPPGNTIYF.